Below are 20 T cell receptor beta chains sequenced from a single sample in a study of neoadjuvant anti-PD-1 for oral cavity cancer. Some clones are missing from TCRdb's copy, which holds only in-frame ones; the method was immunoSEQ multiplex PCR. The sample records 75,000 or so clones, about 84% being singletons. Source: PBMCs, taken before nivolumab (anti-PD-1) treatment. Receptor source: a person aged 40-85 years with oral cavity squamous cell carcinoma.

The chain has TRBV6-1 and TRBJ2-5, with 7 bases that match TRBD2. The V segment lost 8 bases and the J segment 4 bases; nucleotides outside the gene matches: 7. From germline, CDR1 is MNHNS and CDR2 SASEGT. This CDR3 has 13 amino acids. CDR3 nucleotide sequence: TGTGCCAGCCGGATGGGAGGGACAGAGACCCAGTACTTC. Protein product: CASRMGGTETQYF.

This chain joins TRBV11-3 and TRBJ2-1, with 8 bases matching TRBD2. The CDR3 covers 15 residues. Trimming cost V 2 bases and J 5 bases; bases outside gene matches: 5. Germline V gene sequence: CDR1 SGHNT, CDR2 YENEEA. CDR3 sequence reads: CASSLSLAGHNEQFF. Here the CDR3 DNA reads TGTGCCAGCAGCTTATCGCTAGCGGGTCACAATGAGCAGTTCTTC. The variable domain in full, with the rest retrieved from reference TRBV11-3 and TRBJ2-1, is EAGVVQSPRYKIIEKKQPVAFWCNPISGHNTLYWYLQNLGQGPELLIRYENEEAVDDSQLPKDRFSAERLKGVDSTLKIQPAELGDSAVYLCASSLSLAGHNEQFFGPGTRLTVL.

The chain has TRBV11-1 and TRBJ1-1; a possible D gene is TRBD1 (6 bases). The V and J ends lost 3 bases and 4 bases respectively, with 6 bases between them. Germline CDR1 SGHAT, CDR2 FQDESV (reference sequence). CDR3 length: 12 residues. The CDR3 spells CASSLGATEAFF. The CDR3 DNA is TGTGCCAGCAGCTTGGGGGCCACTGAAGCTTTCTTT.

The rearrangement joins TRBV25-1 to TRBJ1-1, with 9 positions matching TRBD1. Trimming cost V 6 bases and J 1 base; bases outside gene matches: 0. The CDR3 spans 13 residues. The V gene's germline CDR1 is MGHDK and CDR2 SYGVNS. This CDR3 is CASRQGANTEAFF. In DNA, the CDR3 is TGTGCCAGCAGACAGGGGGCGAACACTGAAGCTTTCTTT.

V and J are TRBV7-2 and TRBJ2-5; D not certain. The V end lost 1 base, the J end lost 2 bases, and 8 bases lay between the germline ends. This CDR3 has 14 residues. The germline V gene has CDR1 SGHTA and CDR2 FQGNSA. The CDR3 sequence is CASSLGRGQETQYF. CDR3 nucleotide sequence: TGTGCCAGCAGCTTAGGACGAGGTCAAGAGACCCAGTACTTC.

V and J are TRBV7-2 and TRBJ2-2; 9 bases map to TRBD2. Germline V CDR1 and CDR2: SGHTA, FQGNSA. The CDR3 is 19 amino acids. V gave up 5 bases and J gave up 0 bases; unmatched junction bases: 13. This chain's CDR3 is CASSLSPILAGSNTGELFF. CDR3 in DNA: TGTGCCAGCAGCCTCAGTCCTATACTAGCGGGTTCGAACACCGGGGAGCTGTTTTTT.

Remarks on this clone: At the DNA level, this CDR3 is encoded by other sequences in the same sample as well. The chain couples TRBV6-5 to TRBJ1-2; D is possibly TRBD1 (5 bases). Germline assignment: CDR1 MNHEY and CDR2 SVGAGI. V lost 6 bases, J lost 8 bases, and 19 bases lay in between. The CDR3 sequence is 14 residues long. The CDR3 DNA reads TGTGCCAGCAGACCAGAGGGGCCGGGCTACGGCTACACCTTC. This gives the protein CASRPEGPGYGYTF.

This chain joins TRBV2 and TRBJ2-1, with D tentatively TRBD2 (6 bases). The germline gives CDR1 SNHLY, CDR2 FYNNEI. CDR3 length: 13 residues. V gave up 4 bases and J gave up 9 bases, with 13 bases separating them. CDR3: CASSAREEGEQFF. The CDR3 DNA sequence: TGTGCCAGCAGTGCAAGGGAGGAGGGTGAGCAGTTCTTC.

This sequence joins TRBV10-3 and TRBJ2-7; 10 bases are shared with TRBD1. Germline V gene data show CDR1 as ENHRY and CDR2 as SYGVKD. This CDR3 contains 14 residues. V lost 5 bases to trimming and J lost 6 bases; unmatched junction nucleotides: 7. CDR3 region: CAISPGTGVAEQYF. DNA of the CDR3: TGTGCCATCAGTCCCGGGACAGGGGTGGCCGAGCAGTACTTC.

Worth noting for this clone: The junction departs from germline at one end; a sequencing error may be responsible. The chain uses TRBV5-1 and TRBJ1-1; the D gene is possibly TRBD1 (5 bases). The CDR3 consists of 18 residues. Germline-derived CDR1 and CDR2 are SGHRS and YFSETQ. CDR3 sequence: CAGSLRRLELRGNTEAFF. CDR3 sequence (DNA): TGCGCCGGCAGCTTGAGGAGGCTTGAACTTAGGGGGAACACTGAAGCTTTCTTT.

This chain connects TRBV30 to TRBJ2-7; D is uncertain. There are 14 residues in the CDR3. Per germline, CDR1 GTSNPN and CDR2 SVGIG (reference sequence). V dropped 3 bases and J dropped 7 bases, with 19 bases sitting between them. The CDR3 protein is CAWRSTPTSREQYF. The DNA of the CDR3 is TGTGCCTGGAGGAGTACGCCAACAAGCCGGGAGCAGTACTTC.

This chain joins TRBV7-6 and TRBJ2-2; perhaps TRBD2 as D (6 bases). CDR3 length: 14 residues. V was cut by 5 bases and J by 4 bases, with 11 bases left in between. Germline-derived CDR1 and CDR2 are SGHVS and FNYEAQ. CDR3 nucleotides: TGTGCCAGCAGCGACCTAGCGTCCACCGGGGAGCTGTTTTTT. It encodes CASSDLASTGELFF. The full variable domain, with the rest looked up from reference TRBV7-6 and TRBJ2-2, is GAGVSQSPRYKVTKRGQDVALRCDPISGHVSLYWYRQALGQGPEFLTYFNYEAQQDKSGLPNDRFSAERPEGSISTLTIQRTEQRDSAMYRCASSDLASTGELFFGEGSRLTVL.

The chain is built from TRBV6-5 and TRBJ2-5; tentatively, D is TRBD1 (6 bases). The germline V and J ends were trimmed by 5 bases and 1 base, with 11 bases remaining between them. Germline CDR1 and CDR2: MNHEY and SVGAGI. The CDR3 is 14 residues long. The CDR3 sequence: CASSLGQFQETQYF. CDR3 DNA: TGTGCCAGCAGTCTCGGACAGTTCCAAGAGACCCAGTACTTC.

The V call is TRBV27, the J call TRBJ2-5; D may be TRBD2 (8 bases). The CDR3 runs to 16 residues. CDR1 and CDR2 from the germline V gene are MNHEY and SMNVEV (reference sequence). The V gene lost 3 bases and the J gene lost 5 bases, with 19 bases spanning the gap. The DNA for the CDR3 is TGTGCCAGCAGTTTGGGGAGGGGGCGGGAGGACGAGACCCAGTACTTC. Translation gives CASSLGRGREDETQYF.

The chain couples TRBV6-1 to TRBJ1-5, with a tentative D call TRBD1 (5 bases). Trimming pared 2 bases from V and 6 bases from J, leaving 14 bases between. CDR1 and CDR2 (germline): MNHNS, SASEGT. CDR3 length: 15 residues. The CDR3 loop reads CASSELGGSGQPQHF. The CDR3 DNA follows: TGTGCCAGCAGTGAATTGGGGGGGAGCGGTCAGCCCCAGCATTTT.

J is TRBJ1-1 and V is TRBV6-6; TRBD1 agrees at 8 bases. This CDR3 has 14 amino acids. The germline V gene has CDR1 MNHNY and CDR2 SVGAGI (reference sequence). V lost 5 bases to trimming and J lost 1 base; unmatched junction nucleotides: 3. In nucleotides, the CDR3 is TGTGCCAGCAGTGACAGGGGATGGAACACTGAAGCTTTCTTT. Residues: CASSDRGWNTEAFF.

The chain carries TRBV7-6 and TRBJ1-4; D gene unclear. Trimming stripped 3 bases from V and 8 bases from J, with 10 bases between. Germline V gene data show CDR1 as SGHVS and CDR2 as FNYEAQ. The length of the CDR3 is 13 residues. CDR3 loop: CASSLGSREKLFF. In DNA, the CDR3 is TGTGCCAGCAGCTTGGGGTCCAGGGAAAAACTGTTTTTT.

This chain uses TRBV30 with TRBJ2-5; a weak D match, TRBD1 (6 bases). Germline CDR1 GTSNPN, CDR2 SVGIG (reference sequence). The CDR3 runs 15 residues. Trimming left V 1 base short and J 1 base short, with 13 bases between. CDR3 loop: CAWSGGQKVQETQYF. The CDR3 DNA follows: TGTGCCTGGAGTGGCGGACAGAAGGTCCAAGAGACCCAGTACTTC.

This chain joins TRBV6-1 and TRBJ1-1; 8 bases map to TRBD1. Germline V CDR1 and CDR2: MNHNS, SASEGT. The CDR3 loop spans 14 amino acids. J was trimmed by 4 bases and V by 4 bases; bases with no gene match: 5. CDR3 in DNA: TGTGCCAGCAGTGTGGTTACAGGGGGCACTGAAGCTTTCTTT. The encoded protein is CASSVVTGGTEAFF.

V usage is TRBV2 and J usage is TRBJ2-7; 10 nucleotides align to TRBD2. Germline trimming cut 7 bases from V and 4 bases from J; bases unmatched to any gene: 4. The CDR3 runs 13 residues. Germline assignment: CDR1 SNHLY and CDR2 FYNNEI. The CDR3 bases are TGTGCCAGCAAAGCGGGAGGGGGTTACGAGCAGTACTTC. Translating gives CASKAGGGYEQYF.